This entry describes one T cell receptor (beta chain). The antigen is unknown. This sample was included in a study of post-analysis software for immune sequencing data. The V gene's germline CDR1 is SQVTM and CDR2 ANQGSEA. CDR3 length equals 12 residues. V lost 5 bases and J 3 bases, leaving 10 bases between the germline ends. Whole-study results and caveats: In patients, TRBV5-6, TRBV5-1 and TRBV20-1 belonged to roughly five TRBV segments found more frequently than in controls.

Prepared TCR beta cDNA libraries contained unique molecular identifiers. TCRdb re-called the PCR reads with MiXCR, one entry per CDR3 protein. The sample has some 700,000 distinct CDR3 sequences, around 60% seen once. This chain connects TRBV29-1 to TRBJ1-2; perhaps TRBD1 as D (5 bases). The receptor comes from a girl aged 2 to 10 with multiple sclerosis. What was sequenced was blood. The DNA of the CDR3 is TGCAGCGTTCCTGACAGATACTATGGCTACACCTTC. Protein product: CSVPDRYYGYTF. Variable domain in full (rest from reference TRBV29-1 and TRBJ1-2): SAVISQKPSRDICQRGTSLTIQCQVDSQVTMMFWYRQQPGQSLTLIATANQGSEATYESGFVIDKFPISRPNLTFSTLTVSNMSPEDSSIYLCSVPDRYYGYTFGSGTRLTVV.